The rows below give T cell receptor beta chains drawn from one sample of a study of shared clonotypes between healthy human individuals. The repertoire was sequenced with immunoSEQ multiplex PCR; TCRdb's copy has only in-frame clones and lacks some. The data contain fewer than 200,000 clones, around 93% of them seen just once; the ten biggest clones take up 0.065% to 0.07%. The sequencing input was naive CD4+ T cells sorted from blood. These receptors originate from a woman aged 30 to 39 in good health. Each CDR3 is given with its conserved first and last residue. D genes are given only for firm matches. Where a row states a size, it is once, few, many or the class of an expanded clone; other rows omit it.

CDR3 protein,CDR3 DNA,clone size,D gene,J gene,V gene
CASSGYNRDGNTIYF,TGTGCCAGCTCAGGTTATAACAGGGACGGAAACACCATATATTTT,NA,NA,TRBJ1-3,TRBV18
CASSEGPGQTYEQYF,TGTGCCAGCAGCGAAGGCCCGGGACAGACCTACGAGCAGTACTTC,NA,TRBD1,TRBJ2-7,TRBV4-2
CASSTGTGSREQYF,TGCGCCAGCAGTACCGGGACAGGGTCCCGCGAGCAGTACTTC,NA,TRBD1,TRBJ2-7,TRBV10-1
CASSRRGTEAFF,TGTGCCAGCAGCCGTAGGGGGACTGAAGCTTTCTTT,NA,NA,TRBJ1-1,TRBV27
CASSRVAGVSYEQYF,TGTGCCAGCAGTAGGGTAGCGGGCGTTTCCTACGAGCAGTACTTC,NA,TRBD2,TRBJ2-7,TRBV6-5
CASSSYRTQDREKTQYF,TGTGCCAGCAGTTCTTACCGGACTCAGGACAGGGAGAAGACCCAGTACTTC,NA,TRBD1,TRBJ2-5,TRBV27
CASTLSAGDSYEQYF,TGTGCCAGCACCTTAAGCGCAGGGGACTCCTACGAGCAGTACTTC,NA,NA,TRBJ2-7,TRBV7-9
CASSISGTGKETQYF,TGTGCCAGTAGTATCTCCGGGACAGGAAAAGAGACCCAGTACTTC,NA,TRBD1,TRBJ2-5,TRBV19
CASSQDSDGLYGYTF,TGTGCCAGCAGCCAAGATTCCGACGGACTCTATGGCTACACCTTC,NA,NA,TRBJ1-2,TRBV14
CASSPLEIKTQYF,TGTGCCAGCTCACCCCTCGAGATAAAGACCCAGTACTTC,NA,NA,TRBJ2-5,TRBV18
CASSHGQGDTGELFF,TGTGCCAGCTCACATGGACAGGGGGACACCGGGGAGCTGTTTTTT,once,TRBD1,TRBJ2-2,TRBV18
CASSGRSSYNEQFF,TGTGCCAGCAGTGGACGGAGCTCCTACAATGAGCAGTTCTTC,NA,NA,TRBJ2-1,TRBV6-1
CASSLTSKDTQYF,TGTGCCAGCAGTTTGACTAGTAAGGATACGCAGTATTTT,NA,NA,TRBJ2-3,TRBV6-5
CASSHITGGAFF,TGCGCCAGCAGCCACATAACAGGGGGGGCTTTCTTT,NA,TRBD1,TRBJ1-1,TRBV4-1
CASRPGTPRGPQHF,TGTGCCAGCAGGCCCGGGACACCTAGGGGGCCCCAGCATTTT,once,NA,TRBJ1-5,TRBV6-1
CASSFTGYEQYF,TGTGCCAGTAGTTTTACAGGCTACGAGCAGTACTTC,once,NA,TRBJ2-7,TRBV19
CASSPQGGTYEQYF,TGTGCCAGCTCACCTCAAGGAGGTACCTACGAGCAGTACTTC,NA,NA,TRBJ2-7,TRBV18
CASSYDRVRTDTQYF,TGTGCCAGCAGCTATGACAGGGTTAGAACAGATACGCAGTATTTT,NA,TRBD1,TRBJ2-3,TRBV5-5
CASSPKAGEAFF,TGTGCCAGCAGCCCTAAAGCCGGTGAGGCTTTCTTT,NA,NA,TRBJ1-1,TRBV7-9
CASSAGWGSSNQPQHF,TGTGCCAGCAGTGCCGGCTGGGGGTCCTCCAATCAGCCCCAGCATTTT,few,NA,TRBJ1-5,TRBV6-1
CASSFAGLAGKPYEQYF,TGTGCCAGCAGCTTCGCCGGACTAGCAGGGAAACCCTACGAGCAGTACTTC,NA,TRBD2,TRBJ2-7,TRBV13
CASSFEGYGYTF,TGTGCCAGCAGTTTCGAGGGCTATGGCTACACCTTC,NA,NA,TRBJ1-2,TRBV28
CASSQEMTGNTIYF,TGTGCCAGCAGCCAAGAAATGACTGGAAACACCATATATTTT,NA,NA,TRBJ1-3,TRBV4-2
CASRVEGTGREQYF,TGTGCCAGCAGGGTTGAGGGCACAGGGCGCGAGCAGTACTTC,once,NA,TRBJ2-7,TRBV6-1
CASSAGRNEKLFF,TGTGCCAGCTCAGCGGGACGGAATGAAAAACTGTTTTTT,NA,NA,TRBJ1-4,TRBV18
CASSPRTGGQETQYF,TGTGCCAGCAGCCCAAGGACAGGGGGCCAAGAGACCCAGTACTTC,NA,TRBD1,TRBJ2-5,TRBV11-2
CASSIRTRPVYEQYF,TGCGCCAGCAGCATCCGGACAAGACCCGTCTACGAGCAGTACTTC,NA,NA,TRBJ2-7,TRBV5-1